This TCR beta chain was sequenced for a study of blood T cell repertoires in COVID-19. About the study: From the United States, Italy and Spain came samples of acute and convalescent COVID-19.

Trimming removed 6 bases at V and 6 bases at J, with 24 bases between. The V gene's germline CDR1 is SGHTA and CDR2 FQGTGA. This CDR3 spans 16 amino acids. Profiled with immunoSEQ multiplex PCR; TCRdb holds only in-frame clones, not every one. The data show some 300,000 clones, with around 90% seen just once and under 1.1% held by the top ten. Seattle participants joined during active infection and were tracked over time. The V call is TRBV7-3, the J call TRBJ2-7, with D possibly matching TRBD2 (6 bases). The sample taken for sequencing was peripheral blood. The receptor's source is a woman aged 40 to 50 with COVID-19, enrolled during active disease. The CDR3 nucleotides read TGTGCCAGCAGTCCATTAGGAGGGCGCGGGTTGGGCGAGCAGTACTTC. It translates to CASSPLGGRGLGEQYF.